This entry lists 29 T cell receptor beta chains sequenced from one sample in a study of cytomegalovirus exposure and HLA in healthy donors. The PCR contained 60 Vbeta and 13 Jbeta primers. Using immunoSEQ multiplex PCR, the repertoire was profiled, and TCRdb retains in-frame clones only, with some absent. The top ten hold about 4% of the sample, which has 95,000 to 150,000 clones, 65% to 75% seen once. Sequencing was done on a sample of PBMCs. The receptors were sampled from a woman in her fifties or sixties in good health and CMV-seropositive.

V is TRBV9 and J is TRBJ2-7, with a possible D match to TRBD1 (5 bases). CDR3 length: 13 amino acids. CDR1 is SGDLS and CDR2 is YYNGEE in the germline V gene. The ends were cut back, 4 bases at V and 5 bases at J, with 13 bases in the middle. The CDR3 nucleotides read TGTGCCAGCAGCCGTTGGCTAGGGGACGAGCAGTACTTC. It encodes CASSRWLGDEQYF.

The gene calls are TRBV28 and TRBJ2-7; the D is unclear. The CDR3 has 10 amino acids. Germline CDR1 MDHEN, CDR2 SYDVKM. V lost 8 bases and J lost 6, with 8 bases in between. CDR3 nucleotides: TGTGCCAGCGGGCTCCTCGAGCAGTACTTC. This gives the protein CASGLLEQYF.

The rearrangement joins TRBV11-2 to TRBJ1-2; the D gene is possibly TRBD1 (6 bases). This CDR3 comprises 16 residues. V lost 4 bases to trimming and J lost 8 bases, with 23 bases between them. Germline V gene data show CDR1 as SGHAT and CDR2 as FQNNGV. In DNA form, the CDR3 reads TGTGCCAGCAGCTCCCGACTAACGAGGGACAAATACGGCTACACCTTC. This sequence encodes CASSSRLTRDKYGYTF.

The chain employs TRBV5-1 and TRBJ1-1, with D perhaps matching TRBD1 (5 bases). CDR3 size: 14 residues. Germline loops: CDR1 SGHRS, CDR2 YFSETQ. V was pared by 5 bases and J by 4 bases, with 15 bases between. The chain's CDR3 is CASSYDGGGTEAFF. The CDR3 DNA is TGCGCCAGCAGTTACGACGGGGGGGGCACTGAAGCTTTCTTT.

This chain joins TRBV6-1 and TRBJ2-2, with D possibly being TRBD2 (6 bases). The CDR3 runs to 14 residues. Trimming cost V 7 bases and J 2 bases, with 11 bases left between them. Germline V gene sequence: CDR1 MNHNS, CDR2 SASEGT. CDR3 sequence reads: CASKVGGNTGELFF. The CDR3 bases are TGTGCCAGCAAAGTGGGGGGAAACACCGGGGAGCTGTTTTTT.

The chain carries TRBV6-1 and TRBJ1-1, with 7 bases lining up with TRBD1. CDR1 and CDR2 from the germline V gene are MNHNS and SASEGT. Trimming cost V 3 bases and J 10 bases; bases outside gene matches: 17. The CDR3 loop spans 16 amino acids. The CDR3 nucleotides read TGTGCCAGCAGTGAGCTCGACAGGGTCAACACGGTGGGAGCTTTCTTT. This translates into CASSELDRVNTVGAFF.

V and J are TRBV6-4 and TRBJ1-5, with a weak D call TRBD1 (5 bases). Germline V gives CDR1 MRHNA, CDR2 SNTAGT. The CDR3 extends over 18 amino acids. V gave up 0 bases and J gave up 5 bases, with 20 bases separating them. The CDR3 loop reads CASSDSKGSTFWDQPQHF. The CDR3 nucleotides read TGTGCCAGCAGTGACTCGAAGGGGTCGACGTTCTGGGATCAGCCCCAGCATTTT.

The V gene is TRBV9, the J gene TRBJ1-6; the match to TRBD1 covers 8 bases. The CDR3 length is 15 residues. With 3 bases clipped from V and 5 bases from J, the junction kept 4 bases outside the gene matches. Germline V CDR1 and CDR2: SGDLS, YYNGEE. CDR3 region: CASSATGDHNSPLHF. The CDR3, as DNA: TGTGCCAGCAGCGCGACAGGGGACCATAATTCACCCCTCCACTTT.

This clone has just a few counts. J is TRBJ2-7 and V is TRBV4-1; 11 nucleotides agree with TRBD1. The V gene end was trimmed by 4 bases and the J gene end by 7 bases; junction bases not matched to a gene: 9. The CDR3 consists of 15 residues. The germline V gene has CDR1 MGHRA and CDR2 YSYEKL. CDR3 bases: TGCGCCAGCAGCCTTCAGCGGACAGGGGGCTATGAGCAGTACTTC. Residues: CASSLQRTGGYEQYF.

This clone occurred once. CDR3 sequence (DNA): TGTGCCAGCAGCTCCCTGCCCAGATTCAATGAGCAGTTCTTC. Its translation is CASSSLPRFNEQFF. The chain is built from TRBV7-9 and TRBJ2-1; D is uncertain. Germline CDR1 and CDR2: SEHNR and FQNEAQ (reference sequence). The CDR3 runs 14 residues. V was shortened by 4 bases and J by 6 bases, with 13 bases between the two germline ends.

The CDR3 region has the DNA TGCGCCAGCAGCCAAGGATGGGTAGCGGGGGTCGAGCAGTTCTTC. Protein: CASSQGWVAGVEQFF. The rearrangement uses TRBV4-3 and TRBJ2-1, with 9 nucleotides matching TRBD2. The germline V gene has CDR1 LGHNA and CDR2 YSLEER. This CDR3 has 15 amino acids. The ends lost 1 base at V and 10 bases at J; junction bases unmatched: 8.

This clone has more than one count but fewer than ten. The chain joins TRBV9 to TRBJ2-5, with D possibly TRBD2 on 5 matching bases. Germline loops: CDR1 SGDLS, CDR2 YYNGEE. CDR3 size: 16 residues. Trimming removed 0 bases from V and 1 base from J, with 13 bases in between. CDR3 protein: CASSVASRRSQETQYF. The DNA of the CDR3 is TGTGCCAGCAGCGTAGCTAGCAGGAGGAGCCAAGAGACCCAGTACTTC.

On this clone itself: Other DNA sequences in this specimen translate into the identical CDR3. This chain links TRBV7-3 with TRBJ1-2; D is undetermined. The CDR3 has 13 residues. Trimming shortened V by 6 bases and J by 4 bases, and 12 bases separated the two germline ends. Per the germline V gene, CDR1 is SGHTA and CDR2 is FQGTGA. The CDR3 spells CASRSLNSYGYTF. CDR3 coding DNA: TGTGCCAGCAGGAGTCTCAACAGCTATGGCTACACCTTC.

This clone was observed a few times. The rearrangement uses TRBV11-2 and TRBJ1-1; D is ambiguous. V lost 2 bases and J lost 0, with 10 bases in between. The CDR3 runs 15 residues. From germline, CDR1 is SGHAT and CDR2 FQNNGV. The CDR3: CASSLYVAVNTEAFF. The CDR3, as DNA: TGTGCCAGCAGCTTATACGTCGCGGTGAACACTGAAGCTTTCTTT. Together with reference TRBV11-2 and TRBJ1-1, the CDR3 gives the full variable domain: EAGVAQSPRYKIIEKRQSVAFWCNPISGHATLYWYQQILGQGPKLLIQFQNNGVVDDSQLPKDRFSAERLKGVDSTLKIQPAKLEDSAVYLCASSLYVAVNTEAFFGQGTRLTVV.

The V gene is TRBV7-8, the J gene TRBJ2-5, with 12 bases aligning to TRBD1. This CDR3 is 17 amino acids long. J lost 11 bases, V lost 2 bases, and 15 bases had no gene match. Germline loops: CDR1 SGHVS, CDR2 FQNEAQ. The CDR3 region is CASSLLPRGTGGREQYF. CDR3 coding DNA: TGTGCCAGCAGCTTATTGCCTCGGGGGACAGGGGGCAGGGAGCAGTACTTC.

This clone was counted only a few times. The CDR3 sequence is CASAPDRGRPEAFF. CDR3 nucleotide sequence: TGTGCCAGCGCACCTGACAGGGGGCGGCCCGAAGCTTTCTTT. The J gene is TRBJ1-1, the V gene TRBV7-8; TRBD1 aligns across 10 bases. J lost 8 bases, V lost 8 bases, and 11 bases had no gene match. The CDR3 has 14 residues. Germline CDR1 and CDR2: SGHVS and FQNEAQ. Variable domain in full (rest from reference TRBV7-8 and TRBJ1-1): GAGVSQSPRYKVAKRGQDVALRCDPISGHVSLFWYQQALGQGPEFLTYFQNEAQLDKSGLPSDRFFAERPEGSVSTLKIQRTQQEDSAVYLCASAPDRGRPEAFFGQGTRLTVV.

The chain is built from TRBV7-2 and TRBJ1-4; 10 bases are a match to TRBD1. The junction had 4 bases not matched to a gene; V was cut back by 5 bases and J by 7 bases. The CDR3 contains 14 residues. From germline, CDR1 is SGHTA and CDR2 FQGNSA. CDR3 region: CASSPDRGGEKLFF. In nucleotides, the CDR3 is TGTGCCAGCAGCCCGGACAGGGGGGGTGAAAAACTGTTTTTT.

The CDR3 region is CASRRQRGVIYEQYF. The CDR3 bases are TGTGCCAGCCGCCGCCAACGGGGAGTTATCTACGAGCAGTACTTC. The genes are TRBV2 and TRBJ2-7, with TRBD2 as a possible D gene (5 bases). Germline V gene data show CDR1 as SNHLY and CDR2 as FYNNEI. The CDR3 sequence is 15 residues long. Between the trimmed V and J ends, which lost 8 bases and 3 bases, there was a span of 20 bases.

The chain recombines TRBV2 with TRBJ2-5; 8 bases are shared with TRBD2. Losses at the gene ends were 2 bases for V and 0 bases for J; bases not matched to a gene: 5. This CDR3 region has 16 residues. Per germline, CDR1 SNHLY and CDR2 FYNNEI. DNA of the CDR3: TGTGCCAGCAGTGAAATGGGCGGGGGGTACCAAGAGACCCAGTACTTC. Its translation is CASSEMGGGYQETQYF.

The chain carries TRBV15 and TRBJ2-7; a weak D match, TRBD2 (7 bases). Per germline, CDR1 LNHNV and CDR2 YYDKDF (reference sequence). Trimming took off 0 bases at V and 13 bases at J, with 19 bases between the two ends. This CDR3 has 14 residues. CDR3 region: CATSRDLDLRGAYF. CDR3 nucleotides: TGTGCCACCAGCAGAGATCTGGATTTACGGGGGGCCTACTTC.

This clone was detected a few times. The chain is built from TRBV7-2 and TRBJ1-6, with TRBD1 matching 8 bases. This CDR3 is built from 15 residues. After removal of 3 bases from V and 6 bases from J, the junction contained 4 bases not matched to a gene. Germline CDR1 SGHTA, CDR2 FQGNSA. CDR3 bases: TGTGCCAGCAGCTTTCGACAGGGGAGTAATTCACCCCTCCACTTT. Encoded protein: CASSFRQGSNSPLHF.

This clone was seen just once. This sequence joins TRBV4-1 and TRBJ1-1; D might be TRBD1 (5 bases). CDR3 length: 12 residues. Trimming took 3 bases from V and 10 from J, leaving 12 bases between them. Per the germline V gene, CDR1 is MGHRA and CDR2 is YSYEKL. CDR3: CASSQGEGRAFF. The CDR3 region has the DNA TGCGCCAGCAGCCAGGGGGAGGGAAGAGCTTTCTTT.

The V and J genes are TRBV7-3 and TRBJ2-2, with 10 bases that match TRBD2. The CDR3 has 17 residues. Trimming cost V 5 bases and J 3 bases; bases outside gene matches: 9. Germline CDR1 is SGHTA and CDR2 is FQGTGA. CDR3 region: CASSRLAGGPYTGELFF. CDR3 nucleotides: TGTGCCAGCAGCCGATTAGCGGGGGGCCCCTACACCGGGGAGCTGTTTTTT.

CDR3 DNA sequence: TGTGCCAGCAGCCCAGCGGGCGTCACTTCGGGAGGCTACACCTTC. Translation: CASSPAGVTSGGYTF. This chain joins TRBV4-2 and TRBJ1-2; D not resolved. Trimming took off 4 bases at V and 8 bases at J, with 20 bases between the two ends. This CDR3 is built from 15 residues. In germline, CDR1 is LGHNA, CDR2 YNFKEQ.

V and J are TRBV5-5 and TRBJ2-3, with D perhaps TRBD2 (6 bases). The CDR3 has 16 amino acids. The germline V gene encodes CDR1 SGHKS and CDR2 YYEKEE (reference sequence). The V gene lost 4 bases and the J gene lost 3 bases, with 18 bases spanning the gap. The CDR3 DNA sequence: TGTGCCAGCAGCCCCCTGGGGGGACGGGTGACAGATACGCAGTATTTT. Translation: CASSPLGGRVTDTQYF.

The rearrangement uses TRBV9 and TRBJ2-6; 8 positions agree with TRBD2. After removal of 1 base from V and 4 bases from J, the junction contained 1 base not matched to a gene. This CDR3 is 15 amino acids long. Germline V gene data show CDR1 as SGDLS and CDR2 as YYNGEE. DNA for the CDR3: TGTGCCAGCAGCGTATCGGGAGGGGGGGCCAACGTCCTGACTTTC. It translates to CASSVSGGGANVLTF.

This chain links TRBV27 with TRBJ1-2; TRBD1 agrees at 9 bases. CDR3 length: 13 amino acids. Germline values: CDR1 MNHEY, CDR2 SMNVEV (reference sequence). V shed 4 bases, J shed 7 bases, and the junction held 4 bases outside the gene matches. The CDR3 sequence is CASSWRGQGGYTF. The CDR3 nucleotides read TGTGCCAGCAGTTGGAGGGGACAGGGTGGCTACACCTTC.

This chain joins TRBV28 and TRBJ2-5, with 9 bases matching TRBD1. Trimming at V came to 8 bases and at J to 5 bases, leaving 21 bases not matched to a gene. This CDR3 spans 18 amino acids. Germline CDR1 is MDHEN and CDR2 is SYDVKM. CDR3 sequence (DNA): TGTGCCAGCCGTAAGGACAGGGGAGGGGGTTACGAGGGGGAGACCCAGTACTTC. Its translation: CASRKDRGGGYEGETQYF. Using reference TRBV28 and TRBJ2-5 for the parts outside the CDR3, the full variable domain is DVKVTQSSRYLVKRTGEKVFLECVQDMDHENMFWYRQDPGLGLRLIYFSYDVKMKEKGDIPEGYSVSREKKERFSLILESASTNQTSMYLCASRKDRGGGYEGETQYFGPGTRLLVL.

The count of this clone is one. The same CDR3 arises from other DNA sequences in this sample as well. The V gene is TRBV19, the J gene TRBJ2-3; D unclear. This CDR3 is 13 amino acids long. V was trimmed by 2 bases and J by 1 base, leaving 4 bases between them. CDR1 is LNHDA and CDR2 is SQIVND in the germline V gene (reference sequence). The CDR3 sequence: CASSIQGTDTQYF. DNA for the CDR3: TGTGCCAGTAGTATACAGGGCACAGATACGCAGTATTTT.